Here is one T cell receptor beta chain with its context. Antigen specificity is unknown. Second doses were pooled across both intervals (about 4 or about 12 weeks). The data were obtained in a study of T cell responses to AZD1222 COVID-19 vaccine. Study results and caveats: The number of AZD1222 recipients seropositive at baseline was only 5 to 7. Females made up more of the donors, who were largely white British, and clonal diversity may have come out too low.

Repertoires were generated with immunoSEQ multiplex PCR, while TCRdb's copy carries only in-frame clones and drops some. In the table there are 130,000 or so clones, more than 85% of which are singletons. CDR3 length: 14 amino acids. V was clipped by 6 bases and J by 5 bases, with 16 bases between them. The germline CDR1 and CDR2 sequences are MNHEY and SMNVEV (reference sequence). The chain uses TRBV27 and TRBJ1-1, with D possibly TRBD1 on 6 matching bases. This material consisted of peripheral blood, taken 28 days after the second AZD1222 dose. This receptor was identified in an adult who received the AZD1222 COVID-19 vaccine. CDR3 nucleotide sequence: TGTGCCAGCAGATTCCCAGGGGTGGGAACTGAAGCTTTCTTT. It specifies CASRFPGVGTEAFF.